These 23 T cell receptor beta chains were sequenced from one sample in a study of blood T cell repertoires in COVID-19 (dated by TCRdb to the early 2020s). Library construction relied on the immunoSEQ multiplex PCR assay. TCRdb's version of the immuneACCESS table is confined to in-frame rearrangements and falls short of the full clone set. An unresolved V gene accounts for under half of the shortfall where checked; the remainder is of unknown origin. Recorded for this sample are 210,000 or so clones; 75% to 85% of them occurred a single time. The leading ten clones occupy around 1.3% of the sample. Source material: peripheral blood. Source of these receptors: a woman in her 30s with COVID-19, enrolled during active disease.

The CDR3 sequence: CASSLGLAGGLADTQYF. The CDR3 nucleotides read TGCGCCAGCAGCTTGGGACTAGCGGGGGGGCTAGCAGATACGCAGTATTTT. The chain recombines TRBV5-1 with TRBJ2-3; 14 bases fit TRBD2. The CDR3 is 17 residues long. Trimming removed 0 bases from V and 4 bases from J; junction bases left unmatched: 4. From germline, CDR1 is SGHRS and CDR2 YFSETQ.

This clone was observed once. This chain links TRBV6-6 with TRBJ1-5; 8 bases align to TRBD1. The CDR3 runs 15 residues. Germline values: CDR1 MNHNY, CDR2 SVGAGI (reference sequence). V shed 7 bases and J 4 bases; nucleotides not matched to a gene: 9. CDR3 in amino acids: CASTRTGSRNQPQHF. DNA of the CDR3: TGTGCCAGCACCCGGACAGGGTCAAGAAATCAGCCCCAGCATTTT.

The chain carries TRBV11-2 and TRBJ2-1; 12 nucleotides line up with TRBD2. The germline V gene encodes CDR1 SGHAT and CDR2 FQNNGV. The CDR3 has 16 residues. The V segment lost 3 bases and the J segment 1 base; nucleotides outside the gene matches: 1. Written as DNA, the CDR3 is TGTGCCAGCAGCTTTCTAGCGGGGGGGTCCTACAATGAGCAGTTCTTC. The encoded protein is CASSFLAGGSYNEQFF.

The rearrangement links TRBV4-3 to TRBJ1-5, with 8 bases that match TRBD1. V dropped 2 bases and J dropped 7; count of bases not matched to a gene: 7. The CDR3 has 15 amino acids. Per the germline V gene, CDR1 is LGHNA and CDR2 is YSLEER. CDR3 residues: CASSQMTGASQPQHF. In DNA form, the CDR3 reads TGCGCCAGCAGCCAAATGACAGGGGCGTCCCAGCCCCAGCATTTT.

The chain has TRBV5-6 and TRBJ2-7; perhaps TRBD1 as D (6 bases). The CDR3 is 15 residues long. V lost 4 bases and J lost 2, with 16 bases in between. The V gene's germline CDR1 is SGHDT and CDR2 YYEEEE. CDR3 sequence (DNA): TGTGCCAGCAGCCCCCTGACAGGAAACACCTACGAGCAGTACTTC. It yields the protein CASSPLTGNTYEQYF.

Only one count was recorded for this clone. This CDR3 reads CAWSTGTEPYEQYF. DNA for the CDR3: TGTGCCTGGAGCACCGGGACTGAGCCCTACGAGCAGTACTTC. V and J are TRBV30 and TRBJ2-7; possible D gene TRBD2, 6 bases. Germline CDR1 is GTSNPN and CDR2 is SVGIG (reference sequence). This CDR3 has 14 residues. V lost 3 bases and J 2 bases, leaving 14 bases between the germline ends.

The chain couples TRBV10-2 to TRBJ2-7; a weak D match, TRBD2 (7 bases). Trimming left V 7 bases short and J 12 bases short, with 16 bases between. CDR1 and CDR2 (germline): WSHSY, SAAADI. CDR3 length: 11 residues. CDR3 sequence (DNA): TGCGCCAGCAAAGAGGGGGAGGGACCGTACTTC. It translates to CASKEGEGPYF.

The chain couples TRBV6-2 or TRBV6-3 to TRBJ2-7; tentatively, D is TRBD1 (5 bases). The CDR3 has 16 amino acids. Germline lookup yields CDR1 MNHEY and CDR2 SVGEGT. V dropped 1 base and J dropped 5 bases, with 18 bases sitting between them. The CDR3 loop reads CASSYLGEPKYDEQYF. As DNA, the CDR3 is TGTGCCAGCAGTTACTTAGGGGAACCTAAGTACGACGAGCAGTACTTC.

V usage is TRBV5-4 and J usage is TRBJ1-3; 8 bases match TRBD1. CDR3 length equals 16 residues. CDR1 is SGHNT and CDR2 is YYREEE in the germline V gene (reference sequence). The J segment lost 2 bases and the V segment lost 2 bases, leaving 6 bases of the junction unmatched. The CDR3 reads CASSFGQGRAGNTIYF. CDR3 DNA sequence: TGTGCCAGCAGCTTCGGACAGGGAAGGGCTGGAAACACCATATATTTT.

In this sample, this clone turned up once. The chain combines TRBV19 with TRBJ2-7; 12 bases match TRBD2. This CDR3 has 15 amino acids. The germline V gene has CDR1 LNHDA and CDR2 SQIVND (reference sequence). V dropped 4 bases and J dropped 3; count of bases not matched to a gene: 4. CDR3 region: CASSTTSGRIYEQYF. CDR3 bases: TGTGCCAGTAGTACCACTAGCGGGAGGATCTACGAGCAGTACTTC.

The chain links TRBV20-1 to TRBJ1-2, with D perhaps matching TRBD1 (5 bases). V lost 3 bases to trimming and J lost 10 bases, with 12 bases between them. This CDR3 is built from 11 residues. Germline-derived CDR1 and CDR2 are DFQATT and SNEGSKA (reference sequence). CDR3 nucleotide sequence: TGCAGTGCTAGGTGGACGGGGGTCTACACCTTC. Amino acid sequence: CSARWTGVYTF.

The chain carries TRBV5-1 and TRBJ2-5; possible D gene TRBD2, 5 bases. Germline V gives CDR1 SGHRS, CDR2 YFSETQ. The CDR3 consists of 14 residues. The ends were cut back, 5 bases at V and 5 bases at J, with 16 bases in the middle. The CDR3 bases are TGCGCCAGCAGAAGCCGCCTGGACTCGGAGACCCAGTACTTC. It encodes CASRSRLDSETQYF. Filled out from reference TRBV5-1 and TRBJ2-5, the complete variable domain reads KAGVTQTPRYLIKTRGQQVTLSCSPISGHRSVSWYQQTPGQGLQFLFEYFSETQRNKGNFPGRFSGRQFSNSRSEMNVSTLELGDSALYLCASRSRLDSETQYFGPGTRLLVL.

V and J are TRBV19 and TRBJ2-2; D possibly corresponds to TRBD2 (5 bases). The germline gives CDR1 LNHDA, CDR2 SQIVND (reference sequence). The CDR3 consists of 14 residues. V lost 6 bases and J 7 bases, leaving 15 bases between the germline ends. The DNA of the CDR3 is TGTGCCAGTAGGACATCCAGGAGGAGCGGGGAGCTGTTTTTT. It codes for CASRTSRRSGELFF.

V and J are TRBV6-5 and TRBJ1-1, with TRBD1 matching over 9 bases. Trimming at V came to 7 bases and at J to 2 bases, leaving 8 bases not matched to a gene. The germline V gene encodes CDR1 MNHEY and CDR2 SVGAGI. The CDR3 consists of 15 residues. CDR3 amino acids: CASNGQGLGNTEAFF. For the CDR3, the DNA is TGTGCCAGCAACGGACAGGGGCTGGGAAACACTGAAGCTTTCTTT.

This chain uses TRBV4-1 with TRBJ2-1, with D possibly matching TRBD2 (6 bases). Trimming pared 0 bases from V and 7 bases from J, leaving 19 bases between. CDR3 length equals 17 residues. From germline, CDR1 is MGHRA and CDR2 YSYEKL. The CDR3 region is CASSQELRGHRVNEQFF. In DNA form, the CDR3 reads TGCGCCAGCAGCCAAGAGTTGCGGGGCCACCGGGTTAATGAGCAGTTCTTC.

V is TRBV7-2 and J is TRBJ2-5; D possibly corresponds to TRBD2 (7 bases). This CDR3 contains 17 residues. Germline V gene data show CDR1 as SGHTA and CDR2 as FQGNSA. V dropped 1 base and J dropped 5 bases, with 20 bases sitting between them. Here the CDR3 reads CASSLVEGGGALETQYF. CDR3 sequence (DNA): TGTGCCAGCAGCTTAGTGGAGGGGGGAGGGGCCCTTGAGACCCAGTACTTC.

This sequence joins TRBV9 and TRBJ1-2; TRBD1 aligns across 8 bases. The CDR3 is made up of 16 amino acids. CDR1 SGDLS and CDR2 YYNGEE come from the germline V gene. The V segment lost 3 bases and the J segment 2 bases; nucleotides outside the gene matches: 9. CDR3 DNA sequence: TGTGCCAGCAGCGGAGTGGACAGGGAGGGGAACTATGGCTACACCTTC. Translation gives CASSGVDREGNYGYTF. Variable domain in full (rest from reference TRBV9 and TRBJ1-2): DSGVTQTPKHLITATGQRVTLRCSPRSGDLSVYWYQQSLDQGLQFLIQYYNGEERAKGNILERFSAQQFPDLHSELNLSSLELGDSALYFCASSGVDREGNYGYTFGSGTRLTVV.

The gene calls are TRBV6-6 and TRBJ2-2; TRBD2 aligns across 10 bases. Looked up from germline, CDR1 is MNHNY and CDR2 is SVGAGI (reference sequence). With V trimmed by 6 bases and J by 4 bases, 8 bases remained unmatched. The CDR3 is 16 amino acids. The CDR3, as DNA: TGTGCCAGCAGCGAGCCTAGCGGGAGTGGCACCGGGGAGCTGTTTTTT. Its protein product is CASSEPSGSGTGELFF.

The CDR3 DNA reads as TGTGCCAGCAGTCCCTCGGGACTAGCGGTCTACGAGCAGTACTTC. This sequence encodes CASSPSGLAVYEQYF. The chain recombines TRBV7-3 with TRBJ2-7; 11 bases line up with TRBD2. The CDR3 length is 15 residues. Germline CDR1 is SGHTA and CDR2 is FQGTGA. V lost 6 bases, J lost 3 bases, and 7 bases stayed unmatched.

This CDR3 is CASSLKGAQNTEAFF. The CDR3 region has the DNA TGTGCCAGCAGCTTAAAGGGGGCTCAGAACACTGAAGCTTTCTTT. The chain joins TRBV7-8 to TRBJ1-1; 7 bases align to TRBD1. Losses at the gene ends were 2 bases for V and 1 base for J; bases not matched to a gene: 4. The V gene's germline CDR1 is SGHVS and CDR2 FQNEAQ. The CDR3 runs 15 residues.

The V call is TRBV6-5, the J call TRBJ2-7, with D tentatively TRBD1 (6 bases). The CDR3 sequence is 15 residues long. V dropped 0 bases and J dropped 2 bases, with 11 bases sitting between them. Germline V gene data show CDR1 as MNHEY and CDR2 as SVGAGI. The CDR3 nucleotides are TGTGCCAGCAGTTACTCAAGACAGGCGACCTACGAGCAGTACTTC. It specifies CASSYSRQATYEQYF.

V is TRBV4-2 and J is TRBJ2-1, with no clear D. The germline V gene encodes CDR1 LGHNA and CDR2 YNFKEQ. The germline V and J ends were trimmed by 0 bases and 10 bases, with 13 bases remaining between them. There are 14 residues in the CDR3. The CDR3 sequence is CASSQDRRLGEQFF. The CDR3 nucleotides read TGTGCCAGCAGCCAAGATCGGAGACTTGGAGAGCAGTTCTTC.

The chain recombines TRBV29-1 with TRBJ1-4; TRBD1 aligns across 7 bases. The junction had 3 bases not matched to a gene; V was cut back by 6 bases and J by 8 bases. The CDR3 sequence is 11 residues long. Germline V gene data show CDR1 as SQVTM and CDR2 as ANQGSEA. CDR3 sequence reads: CSVRTGEKLFF. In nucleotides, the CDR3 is TGCAGCGTCCGGACAGGCGAAAAACTGTTTTTT.